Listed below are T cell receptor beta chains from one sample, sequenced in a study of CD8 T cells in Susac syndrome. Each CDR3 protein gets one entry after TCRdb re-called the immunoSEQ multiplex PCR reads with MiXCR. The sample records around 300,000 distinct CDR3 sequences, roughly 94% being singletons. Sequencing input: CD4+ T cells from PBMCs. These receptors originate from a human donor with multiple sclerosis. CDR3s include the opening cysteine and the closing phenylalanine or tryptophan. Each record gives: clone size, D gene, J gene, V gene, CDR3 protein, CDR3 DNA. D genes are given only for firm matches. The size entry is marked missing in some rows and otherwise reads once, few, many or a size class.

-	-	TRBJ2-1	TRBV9	CASSIGSPYNEQFF	TGTGCCAGCAGTATCGGGAGCCCCTACAATGAGCAGTTCTTC
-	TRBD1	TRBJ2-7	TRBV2	CASIQTGVGYEQYF	TGTGCCAGCATCCAAACAGGGGTTGGCTACGAGCAGTACTTC
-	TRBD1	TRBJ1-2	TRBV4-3	CASSSPDRAIYGYTF	TGCGCCAGCAGCTCGCCGGACAGGGCCATCTATGGCTACACCTTC
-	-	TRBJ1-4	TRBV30	CAWSGSDNEKLFF	TGTGCCTGGAGTGGCAGCGATAATGAAAAACTGTTTTTT
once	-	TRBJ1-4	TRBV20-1	CSARGRGTTTNEKLFF	TGCAGTGCTAGAGGTCGAGGGACTACAACTAATGAAAAACTGTTTTTT
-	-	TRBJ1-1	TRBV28	CASSFPGTLGTEAFF	TGTGCCAGCAGTTTCCCTGGGACACTGGGGACTGAAGCTTTCTTT
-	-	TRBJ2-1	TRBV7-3	CASSPGTSSEQFF	TGTGCCAGCAGCCCCGGTACTAGCAGTGAGCAGTTCTTC
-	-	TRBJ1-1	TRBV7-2	CASSFGFANTEAFF	TGTGCCAGCAGCTTTGGGTTCGCGAACACTGAAGCTTTCTTT
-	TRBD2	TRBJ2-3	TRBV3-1	CASSQKASGDTQYF	TGTGCCAGCAGCCAAAAGGCTAGCGGGGATACGCAGTATTTT
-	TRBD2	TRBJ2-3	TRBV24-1	CATSEIRVAGDTDTQYF	TGTGCCACCAGTGAAATAAGAGTAGCGGGGGACACAGATACGCAGTATTTT
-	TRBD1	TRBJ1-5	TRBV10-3	CATSEGPGQGAVYSNQPQHF	TGTGCCACCAGTGAGGGCCCGGGACAGGGGGCAGTCTATAGCAATCAGCCCCAGCATTTT
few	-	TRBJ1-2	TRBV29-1	CSVGAGGGYGYTF	TGCAGCGTTGGCGCGGGAGGGGGTTATGGCTACACCTTC
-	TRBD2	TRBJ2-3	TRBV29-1	CSVGFGGKGYTQYF	TGCAGCGTTGGGTTCGGGGGGAAGGGCTATACGCAGTATTTT
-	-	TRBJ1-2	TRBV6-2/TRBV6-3	CASSYHVGEKNYGYTF	TGTGCCAGCAGTTACCACGTAGGGGAGAAGAACTATGGCTACACCTTC
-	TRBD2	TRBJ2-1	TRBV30	CAWSETSGRFNEQFF	TGTGCCTGGAGTGAGACTAGCGGGAGGTTCAATGAGCAGTTCTTC
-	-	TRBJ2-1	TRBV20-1	CSARDRRVPLRNEQFF	TGCAGTGCTAGAGATCGAAGGGTCCCCTTGAGGAATGAGCAGTTCTTC
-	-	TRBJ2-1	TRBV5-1	CASRVRGGNEQFF	TGCGCCAGCAGGGTACGAGGGGGGAATGAGCAGTTCTTC
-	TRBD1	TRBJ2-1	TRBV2	CASEQGDSGQFF	TGTGCCAGCGAACAGGGGGACAGTGGGCAGTTCTTC
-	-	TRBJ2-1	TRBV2	CASSGSRIGNEQFF	TGTGCCAGCAGTGGCAGTAGAATTGGCAATGAGCAGTTCTTC
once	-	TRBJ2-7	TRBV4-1	CASSQPTVAYEQYF	TGCGCCAGCAGCCAGCCGACAGTAGCCTACGAGCAGTACTTC
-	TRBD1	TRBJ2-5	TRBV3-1	CASSQDRGRGETQYF	TGTGCCAGCAGCCAAGACAGGGGGCGCGGGGAGACCCAGTACTTC
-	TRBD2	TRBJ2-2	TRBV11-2	CASSKGGSGSRGGELFF	TGTGCCAGCAGCAAAGGCGGTAGCGGGAGTCGGGGCGGGGAGCTGTTTTTT
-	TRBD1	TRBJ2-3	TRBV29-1	CSLSPGTGPPGADTQYF	TGCAGCCTCAGTCCCGGGACAGGGCCCCCTGGAGCAGATACGCAGTATTTT
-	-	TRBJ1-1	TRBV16	CASSQPPRGEAFF	TGTGCCAGCAGCCAACCTCCACGGGGTGAAGCTTTCTTT
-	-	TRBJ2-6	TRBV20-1	CSASPASGANVLTF	TGCAGTGCTAGTCCGGCCTCTGGGGCCAACGTCCTGACTTTC
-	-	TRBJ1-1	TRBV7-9	CASSPGLEAFF	TGTGCCAGCAGCCCTGGGTTGGAAGCTTTCTTT
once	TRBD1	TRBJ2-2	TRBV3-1	CASSQDGGTGFTGELFF	TGTGCCAGCAGCCAAGACGGCGGGACAGGGTTCACCGGGGAGCTGTTTTTT
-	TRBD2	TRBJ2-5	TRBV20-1	CSAPGLAGYGRETQYF	TGCAGTGCGCCCGGACTAGCGGGATACGGGAGGGAGACCCAGTACTTC
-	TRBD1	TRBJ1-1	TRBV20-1	CSAYRGVDTEAFF	TGCAGTGCTTACAGGGGAGTGGACACTGAAGCTTTCTTT
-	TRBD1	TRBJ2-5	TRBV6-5	CASSWDRGRETQYF	TGTGCCAGCAGTTGGGACAGGGGGCGAGAGACCCAGTACTTC
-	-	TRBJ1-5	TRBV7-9	CASSLETQPQHF	TGTGCCAGCAGCTTAGAGACTCAGCCCCAGCATTTT
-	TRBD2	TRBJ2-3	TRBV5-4	CASSRGSSSTDTQYF	TGTGCCAGCAGCCGCGGGAGCTCCAGCACAGATACGCAGTATTTT
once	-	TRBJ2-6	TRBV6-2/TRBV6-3	CASSYWGHRAGANVLTF	TGTGCCAGCAGTTACTGGGGCCATCGAGCTGGGGCCAACGTCCTGACTTTC
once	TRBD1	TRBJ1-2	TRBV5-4	CASSFPGQGLGYGYTF	TGTGCCAGCAGCTTCCCGGGACAGGGGCTCGGCTATGGCTACACCTTC
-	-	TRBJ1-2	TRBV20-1	CSAREPSTANYGYTF	TGCAGTGCTAGAGAGCCATCGACAGCTAACTATGGCTACACCTTC
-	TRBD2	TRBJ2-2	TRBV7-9	CASVTSETGELFF	TGTGCCAGCGTAACTAGCGAAACCGGGGAGCTGTTTTTT
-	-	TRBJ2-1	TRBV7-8	CASSFVGGYNEQFF	TGTGCCAGCAGCTTTGTCGGCGGATACAATGAGCAGTTCTTC
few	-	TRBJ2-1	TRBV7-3	CASSLRGSYNEQFF	TGTGCCAGCAGTTTAAGGGGTTCCTACAATGAGCAGTTCTTC
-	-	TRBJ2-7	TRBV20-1	CSARSPAGYTYEQYF	TGCAGTGCTAGATCCCCGGCGGGGTATACCTACGAGCAGTACTTC
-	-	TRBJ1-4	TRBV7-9	CASSTRPGTTFEKLFF	TGTGCCAGCAGCACGCGCCCGGGGACTACTTTTGAAAAACTGTTTTTT
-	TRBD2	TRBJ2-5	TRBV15	CATSREAGDETQYF	TGTGCCACCAGCAGAGAGGCGGGAGACGAGACCCAGTACTTC
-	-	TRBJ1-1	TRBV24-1	CATSDLGATEAFF	TGTGCCACCAGTGATTTGGGCGCGACTGAAGCTTTCTTT
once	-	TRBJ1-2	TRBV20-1	CSASAGRGFYGYTF	TGCAGTGCTAGCGCTGGGCGGGGATTCTATGGCTACACCTTC
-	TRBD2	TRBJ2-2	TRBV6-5	CASSYSYIGRALGGELFF	TGTGCCAGCAGTTACTCGTATATCGGGAGGGCCCTTGGCGGGGAGCTGTTTTTT
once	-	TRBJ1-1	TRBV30	CAWSYTEAFF	TGTGCCTGGAGTTACACTGAAGCTTTCTTT
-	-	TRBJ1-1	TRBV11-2	CASSLRRVDEAFF	TGTGCCAGCAGCCTAAGGAGAGTTGATGAAGCTTTCTTT
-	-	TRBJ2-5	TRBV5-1	CASSRESQGGETQYF	TGCGCCAGCAGCCGGGAGTCACAGGGTGGAGAGACCCAGTACTTC
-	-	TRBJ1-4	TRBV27	CASSLNPTGSNEKLFF	TGTGCCAGCAGCCTTAACCCAACAGGGTCTAATGAAAAACTGTTTTTT
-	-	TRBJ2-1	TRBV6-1	CASYLTPSAGGQEQFF	TGTGCCAGCTACCTGACTCCTAGCGCTGGGGGTCAAGAGCAGTTCTTC
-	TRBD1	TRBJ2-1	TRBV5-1	CASSAGQGPYNEQFF	TGCGCCAGCAGCGCTGGACAGGGGCCGTACAATGAGCAGTTCTTC
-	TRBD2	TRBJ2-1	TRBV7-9	CASSWTSGGNEQFF	TGTGCCAGCAGCTGGACTAGCGGGGGCAATGAGCAGTTCTTC
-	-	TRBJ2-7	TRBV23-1	CASSQGLGLLLRHEQYF	TGCGCCAGCAGTCAGGGTTTGGGGCTCCTCTTGAGGCACGAGCAGTACTTC
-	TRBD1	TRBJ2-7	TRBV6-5	CASSSQTGNSYEQYF	TGTGCCAGCAGTTCCCAGACAGGGAACTCCTACGAGCAGTACTTC
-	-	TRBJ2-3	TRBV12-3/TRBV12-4	CASTRDSGATDTQYF	TGTGCCAGCACTCGGGATTCAGGGGCCACAGATACGCAGTATTTT
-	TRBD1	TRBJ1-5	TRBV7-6	CASSLKGTGGPSCNQPQHF	TGTGCCAGCAGCTTAAAAGGGACAGGGGGCCCCTCGTGCAATCAGCCCCAGCATTTT
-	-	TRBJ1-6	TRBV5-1	CASSFYLGETLHF	TGCGCCAGCAGCTTTTACCTAGGAGAAACCCTCCACTTT
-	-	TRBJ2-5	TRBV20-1	CSATWTSRPGTQYF	TGCAGTGCAACCTGGACTTCCCGCCCCGGGACCCAGTACTTC
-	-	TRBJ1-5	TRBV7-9	CASSLGNSNQPQHF	TGTGCCAGCAGCTTAGGGAATAGCAATCAGCCCCAGCATTTT
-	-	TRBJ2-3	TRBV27	CASRRTASTDTQYF	TGTGCCAGCAGAAGGACAGCCAGCACAGATACGCAGTATTTT
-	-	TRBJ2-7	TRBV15	CATSRAGRPYEQYF	TGTGCCACCAGCAGAGCGGGCAGACCCTACGAGCAGTACTTC